Listed below are T cell receptor beta chains from one sample, sequenced in a study of T-cell reconstitution after alpha-beta-depleted transplantation in children. TCRdb reprocessed the PCR reads with MiXCR, giving one entry per CDR3 protein. The table includes some 300,000 distinct CDR3 sequences, around 10% detected once. Sequenced here: PBMCs from the stem cell graft donor, sampled from the stem cell graft. Source of these receptors: a human donor who donated a stem cell graft to a child with acute lymphoblastic leukemia. CDR3s include the opening cysteine and the closing phenylalanine or tryptophan. Fields, in order: J gene, V gene, D gene, CDR3 length, clone size, CDR3 DNA, CDR3 protein. A D gene is named only where the DNA matches it firmly. Expanded clones are given a class, and other clones once, few, many or no size at all.

TRBJ2-3,TRBV29-1,NA,14,many,TGCAGCGTTGATCGGCGGGGTAACGGCGGGACGCAGTATTTT,CSVDRRGNGGTQYF
TRBJ1-1,TRBV20-1,TRBD1,16,NA,TGCAGTGCTAGGGGGACCGACAGGGGACAGAACACTGAAGCTTTCTTT,CSARGTDRGQNTEAFF
TRBJ2-2,TRBV20-1,NA,14,many,TGCAGTGCTAAGGACCAACCAAACACCGGGGAGCTGTTTTTT,CSAKDQPNTGELFF
TRBJ2-7,TRBV20-1,NA,13,NA,TGCAGTGCTAGGGCGCGAGGGCGGTACGAGCAGTACTTC,CSARARGRYEQYF
TRBJ1-3,TRBV20-1,NA,15,NA,TGCAGTGCTAGAGACTGGGACAACTCTGGAAACACCATATATTTT,CSARDWDNSGNTIYF
TRBJ1-1,TRBV9,NA,14,NA,TGTGCCAGCAGCGTAGTTCCTAGGGCCACTGAAGCTTTCTTT,CASSVVPRATEAFF
TRBJ2-7,TRBV5-1,NA,15,NA,TGCGCCAGCAGCTTGGCTGGGGGCGGTGTGTACGAGCAGTACTTC,CASSLAGGGVYEQYF
TRBJ2-1,TRBV27,TRBD2,18,few,TGTGCCAGCAGTCCTACCGGGACTAGCGGGATGTCCTACAATGAGCAGTTCTTC,CASSPTGTSGMSYNEQFF
TRBJ2-6,TRBV4-2,NA,17,many,TGTGCCAGCAGCCAAGGGGAGTCTAGCTCTGGGGCCAACGGCCTGACTTTC,CASSQGESSSGANGLTF
TRBJ2-7,TRBV4-2,NA,13,few,TGTGCCAGCAGGGGTAGTTCCACCTACGAGCAGTACTTC,CASRGSSTYEQYF
TRBJ2-5,TRBV20-1,NA,10,few,TGCAGTGGGACGCGGGAGACCCAGTACTTC,CSGTRETQYF
TRBJ2-7,TRBV28,NA,14,few,TGTGCCAGCAGTCCGATCGGACAGACGGACGAGCAGTACTTC,CASSPIGQTDEQYF
TRBJ2-7,TRBV10-3,NA,13,NA,TGTGCCATCAGTGAAGGCGAACCCCGCGAGCAGTACTTC,CAISEGEPREQYF
TRBJ2-3,TRBV20-1,NA,14,many,TGCAGTGCTACCCCCTTGGGCGGCACAGATACGCAGTATTTT,CSATPLGGTDTQYF
TRBJ2-3,TRBV28,NA,19,NA,TGTGCCAGCAGTTTTGTCATCGGGAACGCCTATGCAAGCACAGATACGCAGTATTTT,CASSFVIGNAYASTDTQYF
TRBJ2-2,TRBV15,TRBD1,17,many,TGTGCCACCAGCGGCCTTCCGGGACAGGGGATATCCGGGGAGCTGTTTTTT,CATSGLPGQGISGELFF
TRBJ1-1,TRBV5-1,NA,15,few,TGCGCCAGCAGCTTTATGTCGGACAGGAACACTGAAGCTTTCTTT,CASSFMSDRNTEAFF
TRBJ1-1,TRBV7-8,NA,13,NA,TGTGCCAGCAGCTTAGTCCCGGGGAGAGGAGCTTTCTTT,CASSLVPGRGAFF
TRBJ2-7,TRBV11-2,TRBD2,17,NA,TGTGCCAGCAGCTTAGACCCAGCGGGAGTCAACTCCTACGAGCAGTACTTC,CASSLDPAGVNSYEQYF
TRBJ1-1,TRBV6-4,NA,11,NA,TGTGCCAGCAGTAGCGCAGGAGAAGCTTTCTTT,CASSSAGEAFF
TRBJ1-6,TRBV12-3/TRBV12-4,TRBD1,16,few,TGTGCCAGCAGTTTCGAATCAGGGGGCCCTAATTCACCCCTCCACTTT,CASSFESGGPNSPLHF
TRBJ1-5,TRBV4-3,TRBD1,15,few,TGCGCCAGCAGCCCGGGGACAGGGCGCAATCAGCCCCAGCATTTT,CASSPGTGRNQPQHF
TRBJ2-7,TRBV29-1,NA,13,few,TGCAGCGCCGGGACTGACGCCTCCTACGAGCAGTACTTC,CSAGTDASYEQYF
TRBJ2-5,TRBV9,NA,14,NA,TGTGCCAGCAGCGTAGAAAGGGGTTGGGAGACCCAGTACTTC,CASSVERGWETQYF
TRBJ2-2,TRBV28,NA,11,few,TGTGCCACGACGTGGGGCGGGGAGCTGTTTTTT,CATTWGGELFF
TRBJ2-2,TRBV5-1,TRBD2,14,few,TGCGCCAGCAACCTAGCGGGAGGGAGCCGGGAGCTGTTTTTT,CASNLAGGSRELFF
TRBJ2-3,TRBV20-1,TRBD2,14,NA,TGCAGTGCTAGGAGGAGCGGGATATCCGATACGCAGTATTTT,CSARRSGISDTQYF
TRBJ2-3,TRBV20-1,TRBD2,16,many,TGCAGTGCTAGAGGGACTAGATACCCTAGCACAGATACGCAGTATTTT,CSARGTRYPSTDTQYF
TRBJ2-3,TRBV5-1,TRBD2,15,many,TGCGCCAGCAGCTTGGCGGGAGGAGGAACAGATACGCAGTATTTT,CASSLAGGGTDTQYF
TRBJ2-1,TRBV12-3/TRBV12-4,NA,16,few,TGTGCCAGCAGTTTTAACAGCCTGAACATGGACAATGAGCAGTTCTTC,CASSFNSLNMDNEQFF
TRBJ2-5,TRBV20-1,NA,13,few,TGCAGTGCTCGGGGCACTGGCGGGGAGACCCAGTACTTC,CSARGTGGETQYF
TRBJ2-7,TRBV12-3/TRBV12-4,NA,16,many,TGTGCCAGCAGTTTAGCTGGCGGGGCCCTCTCCTACGAGCAGTACTTC,CASSLAGGALSYEQYF
TRBJ2-1,TRBV5-1,NA,14,few,TGCGCCAGCAGCTCGCATCCATCCTCCGGGGGGCAGTTCTTC,CASSSHPSSGGQFF
TRBJ2-3,TRBV2,TRBD2,14,NA,TGTGCCACCGAAGGTGCGGGAGGAGGGGATACGCAGTATTTT,CATEGAGGGDTQYF
TRBJ2-7,TRBV6-5,NA,15,NA,TGTGCCAGCAGTTACCGACTCGGACAGAGCTACGAGCAGTACTTC,CASSYRLGQSYEQYF
TRBJ2-7,TRBV11-2,TRBD2,16,NA,TGTGCCAGCAGCTTAGGATCGACTAGCGGGAGGTACGAGCAGTACTTC,CASSLGSTSGRYEQYF
TRBJ2-1,TRBV5-1,NA,12,many,TGCGCCAGCAGTATAAGCGGCAATGAGCAGTTCTTC,CASSISGNEQFF
TRBJ1-5,TRBV2,NA,15,NA,TGTGCCAGCAGTGGAGGGGCTGGAGGCAATCAGCCCCAGCATTTT,CASSGGAGGNQPQHF
TRBJ2-4,TRBV4-2,TRBD1,18,NA,TGTGCCAGCAGCCAGGGCGCCCCCTGGACAGGGTGGGGAAACATTCAGTACTTC,CASSQGAPWTGWGNIQYF
TRBJ2-3,TRBV20-1,TRBD2,13,NA,TGCAGTGCCCAACTAGCGGCCTGGGGGCCGCAGTATTTT,CSAQLAAWGPQYF
TRBJ2-1,TRBV2,TRBD1,13,many,TGTGCCAGCACCGGACAGGGGCGGAATGAGCAGTTCTTC,CASTGQGRNEQFF
TRBJ1-2,TRBV5-1,TRBD1,15,few,TGCGCCAGCAGCTCGAAGGACAGGGGGCTCTATGGCTACACCTTC,CASSSKDRGLYGYTF
TRBJ2-3,TRBV19,NA,15,few,TGTGCCAGTAGTATCCGGGACTTGGGCACAGATACGCAGTATTTT,CASSIRDLGTDTQYF
TRBJ2-7,TRBV4-3,NA,13,few,TGCGCCAGCAGCCAAGAGGTTCCATACGAGCAGTACTTC,CASSQEVPYEQYF
TRBJ2-7,TRBV5-1,NA,14,NA,TGCGCCAGCAGCCGCGGACATCACTCCTACGAGCAGTACTTC,CASSRGHHSYEQYF
TRBJ2-2,TRBV4-3,TRBD2,18,few,TGCGCCAGCAGCCAGTTAAGTTACCTAGCGGGAGGTCCCGGGGAGCTGTTTTTT,CASSQLSYLAGGPGELFF
TRBJ2-3,TRBV20-1,NA,16,few,TGCAGTGCTAGAGGGGGAACGGGGTCAGGCACAGATACGCAGTATTTT,CSARGGTGSGTDTQYF
TRBJ2-7,TRBV5-1,NA,13,NA,TGCGCCAGCAGCTTGACTAACAGCTACGAGCAGTACTTC,CASSLTNSYEQYF
TRBJ1-6,TRBV27,TRBD1,14,few,TGTGCCAGCAAGAAGGGACAGTATAATTCACCCCTCCACTTT,CASKKGQYNSPLHF
TRBJ2-7,TRBV7-9,NA,13,few,TGTGCCAGCAGCCCAATCGGGCGGGACGAGCAGTACTTC,CASSPIGRDEQYF
TRBJ2-7,TRBV4-2,TRBD2,16,NA,TGTGCCAGCAGCCAGGAACCCGGGACTAACTCCTACGAGCAGTACTTC,CASSQEPGTNSYEQYF
TRBJ2-3,TRBV15,TRBD1,14,NA,TGTGCCACCAGCAGCGGGACAGGGGCAGATACGCAGTATTTT,CATSSGTGADTQYF